Shown below are 14 T cell receptor beta chains from a single sample sequenced in a study of blood T cells in healthy people across ages. For the second PCR, which ran for 7 to 11 cycles, a sample-barcoded 5' primer and a J-beta primer mix were used. TCRdb used MiXCR to reprocess the 5' RACE reads, holding one entry per CDR3 protein. The sample has more than 1,400,000 distinct CDR3 sequences, around two fifths seen once. Sequences were obtained from blood. These receptors came from a woman under 30 in good health.

The chain joins TRBV28 to TRBJ2-3; 9 bases match TRBD2. V shed 9 bases, J shed 2 bases, and the junction held 12 bases outside the gene matches. CDR1 and CDR2 (germline): MDHEN, SYDVKM. The CDR3 consists of 16 residues. The CDR3 is CARSSGEKTNTDTQYF. The CDR3 coding sequence is TGTGCCAGATCTAGCGGGGAGAAGACTAACACAGATACGCAGTATTTT.

The rearrangement joins TRBV19 to TRBJ2-4; D may be TRBD2 (5 bases). The DNA end is more similar to TRBJ2-7, so the J call may be wrong. From germline, CDR1 is LNHDA and CDR2 SQIVND (reference sequence). The CDR3 has 15 residues. The CDR3 here is CASSILSDGLAEQYF. The CDR3 DNA sequence: TGTGCCAGTAGTATCTTGTCCGACGGACTCGCCGAGCAGTACTTC.

In this sample, this clonotype turned up a few times. V is TRBV7-9 and J is TRBJ2-7; TRBD2 agrees at 16 bases. The J call may not be correct, given that the DNA end is closer to TRBJ2-4. CDR1 SEHNR and CDR2 FQNEAQ come from the germline V gene (reference sequence). The CDR3 has 18 amino acids. The CDR3 DNA is TGTGCCAGCAGCCCTGGGACTAGCGGGAGGGTCACTGGAAACATTCAGTACTTC. Translated, it gives CASSPGTSGRVTGNIQYF.

This clonotype appeared a few times. CDR3 in DNA: TGCAGTGCGAGTCAGGGGCCCAGCTACGAGCAGTACTTC. It is translated as CSASQGPSYEQYF. The chain has TRBV20-1 and TRBJ2-7; TRBD1 is a possible D gene (6 bases). This CDR3 comprises 13 residues. Germline CDR1 reads DFQATT; CDR2 reads SNEGSKA (reference sequence). Trimming removed 6 bases at V and 3 bases at J, with 15 bases between.

With respect to this clonotype: One junction end does not reproduce the germline sequence, and a read error may be involved. The rearrangement uses TRBV7-7 and TRBJ2-5; perhaps TRBD2 as D (5 bases). CDR1 is SSHAT, CDR2 FNYEAQ, per germline (reference sequence). This CDR3 has 14 residues. For the CDR3, the DNA is TGTGCTAGCAGCCCCCTCCTCGGGGAAAGGGCCCAGTACTTC. This codes for CASSPLLGERAQYF. Variable domain in full (rest from reference TRBV7-7 and TRBJ2-5): GAGVSQSPRYKVTKRGQDVTLRCDPISSHATLYWYQQALGQGPEFLTYFNYEAQPDKSGLPSDRFSAERPEGSISTLTIQRTEQRDSAMYRCASSPLLGERAQYFGPGTRLLVL.

The genes are TRBV29-1 and TRBJ2-7, with D perhaps matching TRBD1 or TRBD2 (5 bases each). Per the germline V gene, CDR1 is SQVTM and CDR2 is ANQGSEA. V was pared by 6 bases and J by 3 bases, with 24 bases between. The CDR3 loop spans 16 amino acids. The CDR3 spells CSVMSRDQKANYEQYF. CDR3 DNA sequence: TGCAGCGTAATGAGCCGGGACCAGAAGGCTAACTACGAGCAGTACTTC.

This clonotype was detected only a few times. This chain connects TRBV11-1 to TRBJ2-5; the D gene is possibly TRBD1 (6 bases). The length of the CDR3 is 15 residues. Germline V gene data show CDR1 as SGHAT and CDR2 as FQDESV (reference sequence). Deletions cut 4 bases from V and 1 base from J, with 13 bases between. The CDR3 DNA reads as TGTGCCAGCAGCTCCCAGACAGGAGTCCAAGAGACCCAGTACTTC. Encoded protein: CASSSQTGVQETQYF. The whole variable domain, filled in from reference TRBV11-1 and TRBJ2-5, reads EAEVAQSPRYKITEKSQAVAFWCDPISGHATLYWYRQILGQGPELLVQFQDESVVDDSQLPKDRFSAERLKGVDSTLKIQPAELGDSAMYLCASSSQTGVQETQYFGPGTRLLVL.

The chain employs TRBV5-1 and TRBJ2-4; D is perhaps TRBD1 (6 bases). Germline assignment: CDR1 SGHRS and CDR2 YFSETQ. V lost 4 bases to trimming and J lost 7 bases, with 15 bases between them. The CDR3 sequence is 14 residues long. CDR3 sequence: CASSRSTGSNIQYF. The DNA for the CDR3 is TGCGCCAGCAGCAGGTCCACAGGGTCTAACATTCAGTACTTC.

This clonotype was seen a handful of times. The V and J genes are TRBV10-3 and TRBJ2-7; possibly TRBD1 or TRBD2 for D (5 bases each). The CDR3 is 14 residues long. Germline V gene sequence: CDR1 ENHRY, CDR2 SYGVKD. V was pared by 7 bases and J by 0 bases, with 13 bases between. In DNA form, the CDR3 reads TGTGCCATCACCGGGACGCCGAGCTCCTACGAGCAGTACTTC. Translated, it gives CAITGTPSSYEQYF.

V is TRBV27 and J is TRBJ1-2; 12 bases fit TRBD1. With 3 bases clipped from V and 8 bases from J, the junction kept 7 bases outside the gene matches. This CDR3 region has 15 residues. CDR1 MNHEY and CDR2 SMNVEV come from the germline V gene (reference sequence). The CDR3 loop is CASSFSGTGGLGYTF. CDR3 DNA sequence: TGTGCCAGCAGTTTTAGTGGGACAGGGGGCTTAGGCTACACCTTC.

This clonotype occurred once. One end of the junction is discordant with germline, which a read error may explain. The chain links TRBV3-1 to TRBJ2-1; 8 nucleotides line up with TRBD1. The germline V gene encodes CDR1 LGHDT and CDR2 YNNKEL (reference sequence). This CDR3 spans 15 amino acids. The CDR3 sequence: CASRQEGTGYNEQFF. CDR3 nucleotides: TGTGCCAGCAGACAAGAAGGGACAGGCTACAATGAGCAGTTCTTC.

In this sample, this clonotype turned up a few times. V and J are TRBV6-5 and TRBJ2-1, with 11 nucleotides matching TRBD2. The V segment lost 5 bases and the J segment 8 bases; nucleotides outside the gene matches: 11. The CDR3 consists of 16 residues. From germline, CDR1 is MNHEY and CDR2 SVGAGI. The CDR3 coding sequence is TGTGCCAGCAGTCCCTCTGGACTAGCGGGTGACTATGAGCAGTTCTTC. Encoded protein: CASSPSGLAGDYEQFF.

The chain uses TRBV11-2 and TRBJ2-3; D gene ambiguous. The CDR3 consists of 12 residues. Germline assignment: CDR1 SGHAT and CDR2 FQNNGV. Trimming cost V 5 bases and J 8 bases, with 11 bases left between them. CDR3 residues: CASSLSLVTQYF. In DNA form, the CDR3 reads TGTGCCAGCAGCCTTTCACTGGTTACGCAGTATTTT.

This clonotype is a singleton in its sample. The rearrangement joins TRBV24-1 to TRBJ2-2; TRBD2 matches at 9 bases. Germline CDR1 reads KGHDR; CDR2 reads SFDVKD. The CDR3 covers 14 residues. The V gene end was trimmed by 9 bases and the J gene end by 4 bases; junction bases not matched to a gene: 5. The CDR3 DNA reads TGTGCCACCGCGCGGGAGGGGAGCACCGGGGAGCTGTTTTTT. It translates to CATAREGSTGELFF.